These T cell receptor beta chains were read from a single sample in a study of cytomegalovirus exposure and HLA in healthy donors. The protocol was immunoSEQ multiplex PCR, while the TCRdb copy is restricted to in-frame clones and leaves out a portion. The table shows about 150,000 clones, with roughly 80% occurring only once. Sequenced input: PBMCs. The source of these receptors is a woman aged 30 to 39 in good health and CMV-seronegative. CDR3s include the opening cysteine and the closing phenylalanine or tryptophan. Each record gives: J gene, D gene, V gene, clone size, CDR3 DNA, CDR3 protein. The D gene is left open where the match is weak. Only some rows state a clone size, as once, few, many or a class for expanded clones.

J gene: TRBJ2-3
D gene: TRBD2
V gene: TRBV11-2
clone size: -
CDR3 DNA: TGTGCCAGCACCCAGGGCCATAGCGGGGCGAGCACAGATACGCAGTATTTT
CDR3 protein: CASTQGHSGASTDTQYF

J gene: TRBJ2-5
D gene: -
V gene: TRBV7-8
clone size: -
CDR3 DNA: TGTGCCAGCAGCTTAGATATCCAGTACTTC
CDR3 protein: CASSLDIQYF

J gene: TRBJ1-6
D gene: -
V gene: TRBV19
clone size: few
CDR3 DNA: TGTGCCAGCCGGGTACAGGGCTCACCCCTCCACTTT
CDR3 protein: CASRVQGSPLHF

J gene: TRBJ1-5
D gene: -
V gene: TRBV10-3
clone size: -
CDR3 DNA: TGTGCCATCAGTGACTGGGCCTCGGGGGGGAATCAGCCCCAGCATTTT
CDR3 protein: CAISDWASGGNQPQHF

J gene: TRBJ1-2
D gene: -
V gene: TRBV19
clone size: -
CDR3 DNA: TGTGCCAGCGTGCCTCAGGGAGGAGGCGGCTACACCTTC
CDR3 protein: CASVPQGGGGYTF

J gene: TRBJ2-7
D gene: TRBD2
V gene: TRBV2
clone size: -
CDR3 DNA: TGTGCCAGCAGTGAAAGCGGGGGCCTAACCTACGAGCAGTACTTC
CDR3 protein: CASSESGGLTYEQYF

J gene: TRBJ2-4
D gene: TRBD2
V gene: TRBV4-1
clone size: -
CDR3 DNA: TGCGCCAGCAGCAAGGGGACCCGGACTAGCGGCTCAAACAGTCAGTACTTC
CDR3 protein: CASSKGTRTSGSNSQYF

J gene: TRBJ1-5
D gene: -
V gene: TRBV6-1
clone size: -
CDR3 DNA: TGTGCCAGCAGTGAGGAGAGGAATCAGCCCCAGCATTTT
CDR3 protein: CASSEERNQPQHF

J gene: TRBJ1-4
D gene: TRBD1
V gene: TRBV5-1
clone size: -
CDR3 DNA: TGCGCCAGCAGCTCTGGGGGACAGATTAATGAAAAACTGTTTTTT
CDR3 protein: CASSSGGQINEKLFF

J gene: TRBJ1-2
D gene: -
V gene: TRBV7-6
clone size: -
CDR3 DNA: TGTGCCAGCAGCTTAGGTAATGCCGGCCTAGCTCTCGAGGGCTACACCTTC
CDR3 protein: CASSLGNAGLALEGYTF

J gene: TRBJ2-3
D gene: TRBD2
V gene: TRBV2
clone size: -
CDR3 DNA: TGTGCCAGCAGTCCGGGACTAGCGGGGGTGGATACGCAGTATTTT
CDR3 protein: CASSPGLAGVDTQYF

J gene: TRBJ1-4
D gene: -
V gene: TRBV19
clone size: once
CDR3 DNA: TGTGCCAGTGGAGGGTTTTCTAATGAAAAACTGTTTTTT
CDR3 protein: CASGGFSNEKLFF

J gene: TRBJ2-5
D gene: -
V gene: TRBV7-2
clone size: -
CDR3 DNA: TGTGCCAGCAGCCAACAGGGAGTCCGGGAGACCCAGTACTTC
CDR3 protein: CASSQQGVRETQYF

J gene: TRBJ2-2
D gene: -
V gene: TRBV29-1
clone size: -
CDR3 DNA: TGCAGCGTTAGTTTAGGGGTCGGGGAGCTGTTTTTT
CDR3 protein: CSVSLGVGELFF

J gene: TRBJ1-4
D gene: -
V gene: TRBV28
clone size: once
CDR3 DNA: TGTGCCAGCAGCTCCCGTTCAGTTGAAAAACTGTTTTTT
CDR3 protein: CASSSRSVEKLFF

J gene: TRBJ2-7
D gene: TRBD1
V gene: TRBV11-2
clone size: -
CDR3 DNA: TGTGCCAGCAGCTCCGGGACAGGGGGCCGGGAGCAGTACTTC
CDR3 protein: CASSSGTGGREQYF

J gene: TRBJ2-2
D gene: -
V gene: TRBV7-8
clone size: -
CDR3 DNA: TGTGCCAGCAGCTTCCGCGGCGGGGACACCGGGGAGCTGTTTTTT
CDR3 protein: CASSFRGGDTGELFF

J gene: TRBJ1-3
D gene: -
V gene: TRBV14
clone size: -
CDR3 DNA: TGTGCCAGCAGCCTCCTCGGCGGGAGGGTCAACACCATATATTTT
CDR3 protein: CASSLLGGRVNTIYF

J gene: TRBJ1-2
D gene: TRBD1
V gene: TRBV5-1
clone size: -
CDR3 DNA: TGCGCCAGCAGTTCTGACAGGGCCTATGGCTACACCTTC
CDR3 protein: CASSSDRAYGYTF

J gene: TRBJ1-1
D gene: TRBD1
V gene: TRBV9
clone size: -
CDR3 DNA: TGTGCCAGCAGCCCCGGGGACAGGGGAACTGAAGCTTTCTTT
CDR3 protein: CASSPGDRGTEAFF

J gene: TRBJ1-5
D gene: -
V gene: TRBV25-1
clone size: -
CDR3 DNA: TGTGCCAGCAGTGACGGCGGAAGGGGTAACAATCAGCCCCAGCATTTT
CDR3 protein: CASSDGGRGNNQPQHF

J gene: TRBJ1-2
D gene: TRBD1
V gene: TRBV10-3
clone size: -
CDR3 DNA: TGTGCCATCAGTAAACCCTTACAGGGGGGATATGGAGGCTACACCTTC
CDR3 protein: CAISKPLQGGYGGYTF

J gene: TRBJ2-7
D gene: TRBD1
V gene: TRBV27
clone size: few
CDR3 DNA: TGTGCCAGCAGTTTCGTACAGGGGGCGCCAAGCGAGCAGTACTTC
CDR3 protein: CASSFVQGAPSEQYF

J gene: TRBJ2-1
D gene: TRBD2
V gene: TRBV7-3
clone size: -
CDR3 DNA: TGTGCCAGCAGCTTACCCCTAGCGGGGGGGCTCGATGAGCAGTTCTTC
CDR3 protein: CASSLPLAGGLDEQFF

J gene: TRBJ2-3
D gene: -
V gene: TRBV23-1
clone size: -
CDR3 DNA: TGCGCCAGCAGTCAATATTCTATCCTAGACGGCACAGATACGCAGTATTTT
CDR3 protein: CASSQYSILDGTDTQYF

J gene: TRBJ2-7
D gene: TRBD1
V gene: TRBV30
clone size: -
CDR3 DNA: TGTGCCTGCGAGAGCACAGGGGGTCGTTCCTACGAGCAGTACTTC
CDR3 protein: CACESTGGRSYEQYF

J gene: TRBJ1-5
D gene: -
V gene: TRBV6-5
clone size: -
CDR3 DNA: TGTGCCAGCAGTTCGGGGGGCGCCGGCAATCAGCCCCAGCATTTT
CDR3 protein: CASSSGGAGNQPQHF

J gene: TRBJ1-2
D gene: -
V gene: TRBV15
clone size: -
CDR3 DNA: TGTGCCACCAGCCCCGGGGCAGGGGCGAACTATGGCTACACCTTC
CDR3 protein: CATSPGAGANYGYTF

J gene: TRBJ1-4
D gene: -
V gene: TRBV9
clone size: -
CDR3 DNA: TGTGCCAGCAGCTCCGATGAGGAGCGATATGAAAAACTGTTTTTT
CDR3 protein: CASSSDEERYEKLFF

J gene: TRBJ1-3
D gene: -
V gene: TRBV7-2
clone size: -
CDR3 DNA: TGTGCCAGCAGCCCGTTGAAGAGGGCCATATATTTT
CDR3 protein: CASSPLKRAIYF

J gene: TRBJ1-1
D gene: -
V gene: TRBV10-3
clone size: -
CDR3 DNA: TGTGCCATCAGTGATGGGGGGGCTGAAGCTTTCTTT
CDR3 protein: CAISDGGAEAFF

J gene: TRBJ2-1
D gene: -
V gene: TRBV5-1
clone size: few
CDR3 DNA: TGCGCCAGCAGCTTGGTGGTTAGCACGGGATACAATGAGCAGTTCTTC
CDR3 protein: CASSLVVSTGYNEQFF

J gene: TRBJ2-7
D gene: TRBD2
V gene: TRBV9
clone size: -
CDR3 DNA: TGTGCCAGCAGCGTAGCAGGGACTAGCGCCTACGAGCAGTACTTC
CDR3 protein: CASSVAGTSAYEQYF

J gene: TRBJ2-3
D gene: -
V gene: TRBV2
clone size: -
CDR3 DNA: TGTGCCAGCAGGCGACAGTACCCAAGCACAGATACGCAGTATTTT
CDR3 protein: CASRRQYPSTDTQYF

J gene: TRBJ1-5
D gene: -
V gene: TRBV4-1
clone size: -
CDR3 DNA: TGCGCCAGCAGCCAAGGTAGCAAAAATCAGCCCCAGCATTTT
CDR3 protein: CASSQGSKNQPQHF

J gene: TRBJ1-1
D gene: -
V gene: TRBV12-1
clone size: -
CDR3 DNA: TGTGCCAGCAGCTTCGGGGACAGGAACACTGAAGCTTTCTTT
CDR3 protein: CASSFGDRNTEAFF

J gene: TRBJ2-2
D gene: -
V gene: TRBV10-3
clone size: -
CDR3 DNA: TGTGCCACCGCCGGGTCGAACACCGGGGAGCTGTTTTTT
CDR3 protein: CATAGSNTGELFF

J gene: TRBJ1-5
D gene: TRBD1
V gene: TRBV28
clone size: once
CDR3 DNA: TGTGCCAGCAGTATAACCGGGACAGGGCCCAATCAGCCCCAGCATTTT
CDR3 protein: CASSITGTGPNQPQHF

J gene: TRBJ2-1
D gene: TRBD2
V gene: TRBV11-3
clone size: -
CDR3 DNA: TGTGCCAGCAGCCCGGGGACTAGCGGGGGGCCTTACAATGAGCAGTTCTTC
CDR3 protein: CASSPGTSGGPYNEQFF

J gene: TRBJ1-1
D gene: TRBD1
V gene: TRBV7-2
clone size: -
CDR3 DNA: TGTGCCAGCAGACACAGGGGGGGTGAAGCTTTCTTT
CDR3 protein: CASRHRGGEAFF

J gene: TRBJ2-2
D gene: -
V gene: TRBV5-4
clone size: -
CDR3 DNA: TGTGCCAGCAGCTTGGATTCTATGCGAAGTACCGGGGAGCTGTTTTTT
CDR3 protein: CASSLDSMRSTGELFF